The following is a T cell receptor (beta chain) sequence with its context. The antigen is unknown. This entry belongs to a study of T cell repertoires in cytomegalovirus infection. Germline lookup yields CDR1 MGHRA and CDR2 YSYEKL. The CDR3 totals 19 residues. J was trimmed by 2 bases and V by 0 bases; bases with no gene match: 13. Points from the study as a whole: Within the response measured ex vivo, HLA-C-restricted CMV-specific TCR beta clonotypes were dominant. Summed public TCR beta family frequency identified CMV carriers bearing the relevant HLA.

One entry per CDR3 protein, called by TCRdb with MiXCR from the reads. Of under 150,000 distinct CDR3 sequences in the sample, 24% were seen once. Material for sequencing was PBMCs, sequenced either directly or after in vitro stimulation (not recorded which). This rearrangement joins TRBV4-1 to TRBJ1-3, with 7 bases lining up with TRBD1. The TCR comes from a human donor in good health (CMV status not recorded). Some clones in this sample may be carry-over from other donors' samples. CDR3 in amino acids: CASSQEQARTGWTGNTIYF. Here the CDR3 DNA reads TGCGCCAGCAGCCAAGAACAAGCCCGGACAGGATGGACTGGAAACACCATATATTTT.